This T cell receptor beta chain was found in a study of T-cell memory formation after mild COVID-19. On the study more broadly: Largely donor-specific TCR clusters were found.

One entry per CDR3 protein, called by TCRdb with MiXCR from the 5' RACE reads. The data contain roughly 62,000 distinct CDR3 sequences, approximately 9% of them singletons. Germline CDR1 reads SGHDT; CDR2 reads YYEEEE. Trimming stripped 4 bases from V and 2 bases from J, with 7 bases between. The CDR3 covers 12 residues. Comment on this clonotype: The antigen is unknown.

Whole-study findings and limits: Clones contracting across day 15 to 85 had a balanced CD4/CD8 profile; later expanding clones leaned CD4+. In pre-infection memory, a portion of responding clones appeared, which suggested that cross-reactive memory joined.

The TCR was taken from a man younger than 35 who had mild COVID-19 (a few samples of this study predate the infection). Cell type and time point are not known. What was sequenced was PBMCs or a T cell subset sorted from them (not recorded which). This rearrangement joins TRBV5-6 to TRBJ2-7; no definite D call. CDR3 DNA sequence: TGTGCCAGCAGCATGGGCCCCTACGAGCAGTACTTC. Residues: CASSMGPYEQYF.